One and the same sample provided the 23 T cell receptor beta chains below, sequenced in a study of blood T cells in healthy people across ages. Combining a sample-barcoded 5' primer with a J-beta primer mix, a second PCR ran for roughly 7 to 12 cycles. TCRdb ran MiXCR on the 5' RACE reads and lists one entry per CDR3 protein. The data show 1.5 million to 2 million distinct CDR3 sequences, with about 32% seen just once and over 9% held by the top ten. The specimen sequenced was blood. Source of these receptors: a woman aged 25 to 39 in good health.

This clonotype was observed a few times. J is TRBJ2-6 and V is TRBV3-1; weak D call: TRBD1 (6 bases). The CDR3 has 15 amino acids. Per germline, CDR1 LGHDT and CDR2 YNNKEL (reference sequence). The V and J ends lost 6 bases and 4 bases respectively, with 13 bases between them. CDR3 sequence (DNA): TGTGCCAGCAGGACCACAGGGCCCGGGGCCAACGTCCTGACTTTC. This translates into CASRTTGPGANVLTF.

The chain is built from TRBV9 and TRBJ2-3; D possibly corresponds to TRBD2 (6 bases). CDR3 length equals 19 residues. V lost 3 bases and J 3 bases, leaving 26 bases between the germline ends. Per the germline V gene, CDR1 is SGDLS and CDR2 is YYNGEE. CDR3 bases: TGTGCCAGCAGCGAGGGGCTACACGGGAGTCGGGTTAAAACAGATACGCAGTATTTT. Protein sequence: CASSEGLHGSRVKTDTQYF.

V is TRBV3-1 and J is TRBJ2-2, with D possibly being TRBD1 (6 bases). The CDR3 is 16 residues long. Germline CDR1 and CDR2: LGHDT and YNNKEL (reference sequence). The V end was cut by 0 bases, the J end by 2 bases, with 10 bases between. CDR3 sequence reads: CASSQDRGLNTGELFF. The CDR3 nucleotides read TGTGCCAGCAGCCAAGACAGGGGTCTAAACACCGGGGAGCTGTTTTTT.

The table lists this clonotype with a few counts. DNA for the CDR3: TGCGCCAGCAGCTTCCAGGGGTGGGACTACGAGCAGTACTTC. This encodes CASSFQGWDYEQYF. The V call is TRBV5-1, the J call TRBJ2-7; possibly TRBD1 for D (6 bases). The CDR3 is made up of 14 amino acids. Germline values: CDR1 SGHRS, CDR2 YFSETQ. The V and J ends lost 2 bases and 3 bases respectively, with 12 bases between them.

In the case of this clonotype: A much larger clonotype is one base distant, so this may be a read error. The chain employs TRBV7-6 and TRBJ2-3, with 7 bases identical to TRBD1. The length of the CDR3 is 14 residues. Trimming removed 5 bases from V and 3 bases from J; junction bases left unmatched: 5. Per the germline V gene, CDR1 is SGHVS and CDR2 is FNYEAQ. CDR3 DNA: TGTGCCAGCAGCGTATTACAGGGGACAGATACGCAGTATTTT. Its translation is CASSVLQGTDTQYF.

The chain links TRBV20-1 to TRBJ2-5; 8 bases match TRBD2. Germline trimming cut 2 bases from V and 4 bases from J; bases unmatched to any gene: 12. Germline V CDR1 and CDR2: DFQATT, SNEGSKA (reference sequence). CDR3 length: 16 residues. CDR3 nucleotides: TGCAGTGCTAGATGGACTAGCACCCTCACCAGAGAGACCCAGTACTTC. Translated, it gives CSARWTSTLTRETQYF.

The V call is TRBV12-3 or TRBV12-4, the J call TRBJ2-3, with TRBD2 matching over 8 bases. With 2 bases clipped from V and 4 bases from J, the junction kept 8 bases outside the gene matches. This CDR3 contains 16 residues. The CDR3 nucleotides are TGTGCCAGCAGTTTACGTCGGGGGGGGGGCTCAGATACGCAGTATTTT. Translation gives CASSLRRGGGSDTQYF.

This clonotype appeared a few times. This chain connects TRBV3-1 to TRBJ2-1; 8 bases agree with TRBD2. This CDR3 is built from 12 residues. The germline gives CDR1 LGHDT, CDR2 YNNKEL (reference sequence). With 4 bases clipped from V and 14 bases from J, the junction kept 7 bases outside the gene matches. This chain's CDR3 is CASSLQRGQEFF. CDR3 DNA sequence: TGTGCCAGCAGCCTTCAGCGGGGGCAGGAGTTCTTC.

In this sample, this clonotype turned up a few times. V and J are TRBV5-1 and TRBJ1-2, with no clear D. The CDR3 loop spans 13 amino acids. V was clipped by 3 bases and J by 4 bases, with 10 bases between them. The germline gives CDR1 SGHRS, CDR2 YFSETQ. The CDR3 loop is CASSSDGSYGYTF. Here the CDR3 DNA reads TGCGCCAGCAGCTCCGACGGTTCCTATGGCTACACCTTC.

J is TRBJ1-5 and V is TRBV5-1, with D unclear. Deletions cut 0 bases from V and 3 bases from J, with 10 bases between. Germline V gene sequence: CDR1 SGHRS, CDR2 YFSETQ. The CDR3 contains 15 residues. The CDR3 nucleotides are TGCGCCAGCAGCTTGGATTACGGAAACAATCAGCCCCAGCATTTT. Translating gives CASSLDYGNNQPQHF.

This clonotype was counted a few times. V gene TRBV7-9 combines with J gene TRBJ2-5, with D maybe TRBD1 (6 bases). The CDR3 spans 15 residues. The V gene's germline CDR1 is SEHNR and CDR2 FQNEAQ (reference sequence). Deletions cut 0 bases from V and 2 bases from J, with 10 bases between. The CDR3 loop is CASSLALRGQETQYF. In DNA, the CDR3 is TGTGCCAGCAGCTTAGCGTTGAGGGGGCAAGAGACCCAGTACTTC.

The sample holds a few counts of this clonotype. V is TRBV7-3 and J is TRBJ2-1, with D possibly matching TRBD2 (5 bases). V was trimmed by 1 base and J by 2 bases, leaving 12 bases between them. Germline V gene lookup returns CDR1 SGHTA and CDR2 FQGTGA. The CDR3 covers 16 residues. CDR3 in DNA: TGTGCCAGCAGCTTAAATCAAGCGGCGACCTACAATGAGCAGTTCTTC. This gives the protein CASSLNQAATYNEQFF.

In its sample, this clonotype was seen many times. The chain links TRBV29-1 to TRBJ2-1, with TRBD1 identical over 12 bases. Germline-derived CDR1 and CDR2 are SQVTM and ANQGSEA. This CDR3 has 15 residues. With V trimmed by 3 bases and J by 5 bases, 5 bases remained unmatched. CDR3 amino acids: CSVDPGTGGHNEQFF. CDR3 coding DNA: TGCAGCGTTGACCCCGGGACAGGGGGCCACAATGAGCAGTTCTTC.

This clonotype was observed a few times. One junction end does not reproduce the germline sequence, and a read error may be involved. J is TRBJ1-1 and V is TRBV3-1; D perhaps matches TRBD1 (6 bases). CDR1 is LGHDT and CDR2 is YNNKEL in the germline V gene (reference sequence). The CDR3 is 14 amino acids. The CDR3 DNA is TGTGCCAGCAGGCAAGGACAGATGAACACTGAAGCTTTCTTT. Amino acid sequence: CASRQGQMNTEAFF. Drawing the rest from reference TRBV3-1 and TRBJ1-1, the complete variable domain is DTAVSQTPKYLVTQMGNDKSIKCEQNLGHDTMYWYKQDSKKFLKIMFSYNNKELIINETVPNRFSPKSPDKAHLNLHINSLELGDSAVYFCASRQGQMNTEAFFGQGTRLTVV.

In this sample, this clonotype turned up many times. The J gene is TRBJ1-2, the V gene TRBV25-1; a weak D match, TRBD1 (5 bases). Between the trimmed V and J ends, which lost 4 bases and 8 bases, there was a span of 11 bases. Germline lookup yields CDR1 MGHDK and CDR2 SYGVNS. The length of the CDR3 is 12 residues. The CDR3, as DNA: TGTGCCAGCAGTGCTGGGGCCGGGGGCTACACCTTC. Protein: CASSAGAGGYTF.

This chain links TRBV6-5 with TRBJ2-2; tentatively, D is TRBD1 (6 bases). Germline V gives CDR1 MNHEY, CDR2 SVGAGI. Trimming shortened V by 4 bases and J by 1 base, and 16 bases separated the two germline ends. The CDR3 runs 17 residues. CDR3 residues: CASSFHRVARNTGELFF. The CDR3, as DNA: TGTGCCAGCAGTTTCCACAGGGTGGCGAGGAACACCGGGGAGCTGTTTTTT.

The chain couples TRBV13 to TRBJ1-6, with unresolved D. The germline V gene has CDR1 PRHDT and CDR2 FYEKMQ (reference sequence). V was shortened by 2 bases and J by 7 bases, with 3 bases between the two germline ends. CDR3 length equals 12 residues. The CDR3 loop is CASSLMNSPLHF. The CDR3, as DNA: TGTGCCAGCAGCTTAATGAATTCACCCCTCCACTTT.

Concerning this clonotype: A read error may account for a junction end that differs from germline. The V gene is TRBV4-1, the J gene TRBJ2-7, with 7 bases matching TRBD2. The CDR3 has 16 amino acids. Germline V CDR1 and CDR2: MGHRA, YSYEKL. For the CDR3, the DNA is TGCGCTAGCAGCCACACCCGGGGGGTGGGGGAGCAGAGGAAGTACTTC. Translated, it gives CASSHTRGVGEQRKYF.

This clonotype came up a few times. This may be a read error: a much more frequent sequence differs by one nucleotide. The CDR3 region is CSVEKASGSRSYNEQFF. CDR3 nucleotide sequence: TGCAGCGTTGAGAAGGCTAGCGGGAGTAGGTCCTACAATGAGCAGTTCTTC. The chain is built from TRBV29-1 and TRBJ2-1, with 10 bases aligning to TRBD2. J was trimmed by 1 base and V by 3 bases; bases with no gene match: 9. CDR1 is SQVTM, CDR2 ANQGSEA, per germline. The CDR3 runs 17 residues.

This clonotype was seen a handful of times. This chain links TRBV6-1 with TRBJ2-3; D is undetermined. Trimming took off 4 bases at V and 1 base at J, with 6 bases between the two ends. Germline V gene sequence: CDR1 MNHNS, CDR2 SASEGT. The CDR3 runs to 13 residues. In DNA, the CDR3 is TGTGCCAGCAGTGGGGTTCGCACAGATACGCAGTATTTT. Its translation: CASSGVRTDTQYF.

Comment on this clonotype: This may stem from a read error, because a much larger clone lies one nucleotide away. The V and J genes are TRBV29-1 and TRBJ1-2; 9 nucleotides agree with TRBD1. This CDR3 spans 14 amino acids. The germline gives CDR1 SQVTM, CDR2 ANQGSEA. The CDR3 sequence: CSGSPQGAHYDYTF. The CDR3 DNA sequence: TGCAGCGGCTCACCACAGGGGGCACATTATGACTACACCTTC.

There are a few counts of this clonotype. The J gene is TRBJ2-7, the V gene TRBV20-1, with TRBD2 matching 8 bases. The V gene's germline CDR1 is DFQATT and CDR2 SNEGSKA (reference sequence). This CDR3 contains 14 residues. After removal of 6 bases from V and 4 bases from J, the junction contained 11 bases not matched to a gene. CDR3 nucleotides: TGCAGTGCGGTAACTAGCGGAGGCGGGTACGAGCAGTACTTC. This codes for CSAVTSGGGYEQYF.

The chain combines TRBV27 with TRBJ1-2, with D perhaps TRBD1 (5 bases). With 2 bases removed from V and 4 bases from J, the gap between germline ends came to 11 bases. The CDR3 consists of 14 residues. Germline V gene data show CDR1 as MNHEY and CDR2 as SMNVEV (reference sequence). Here the CDR3 DNA reads TGTGCCAGCAGTTTAGTTGGGGGGACCTATGGCTACACCTTC. Amino acid sequence: CASSLVGGTYGYTF.